Listed here is a single T cell receptor (beta chain). The antigen remains unidentified. These data originate in a study of shared clonotypes between healthy human individuals. For each subset, genomic DNA was distributed in equal portions over several immunoSEQ plates. Produced via immunoSEQ multiplex PCR; TCRdb's table is partial and in-frame only. The table records about 2.4 million clones, 85% to 95% of them present only once. Per the germline V gene, CDR1 is MNHEY and CDR2 is SMNVEV (reference sequence). Between the trimmed V and J ends, which lost 7 bases and 7 bases, there was a span of 14 bases. The CDR3 length is 12 residues. Study-level points and caveats: Only blood underwent sampling, and tissue repertoires likely differ. Estimated richness was generally greater in naive than memory subsets. Among several donors, about 5% of naive CD4 clonotypes were found in common.

The sequenced sample was naive CD4+ T cells sorted from blood. As for subset: CD45RA+ positively selected. The chain couples TRBV27 to TRBJ2-7; D is perhaps TRBD1 (6 bases). The clonotype originates from a man between 18 and 35 years old in good health. CDR3 loop: CASKMTGGEQYF. The CDR3 DNA is TGTGCCAGCAAAATGACAGGAGGTGAGCAGTACTTC.